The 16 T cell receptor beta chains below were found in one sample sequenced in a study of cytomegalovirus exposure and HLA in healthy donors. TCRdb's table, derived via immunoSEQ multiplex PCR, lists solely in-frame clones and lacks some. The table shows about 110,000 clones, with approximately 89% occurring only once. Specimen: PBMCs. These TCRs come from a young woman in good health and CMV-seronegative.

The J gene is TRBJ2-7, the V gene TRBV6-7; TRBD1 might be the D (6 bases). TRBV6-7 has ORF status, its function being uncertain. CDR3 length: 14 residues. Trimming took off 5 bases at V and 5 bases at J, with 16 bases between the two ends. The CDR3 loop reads CASSSPGDIDEQYF. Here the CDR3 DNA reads TGTGCCAGCAGTAGTCCAGGGGATATAGACGAGCAGTACTTC.

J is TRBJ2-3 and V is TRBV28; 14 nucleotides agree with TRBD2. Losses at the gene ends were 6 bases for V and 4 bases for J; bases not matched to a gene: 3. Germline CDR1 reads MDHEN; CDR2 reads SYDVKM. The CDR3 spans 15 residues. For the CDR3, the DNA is TGTGCCAGCAGGGGGACTAGCGGGGGCGCAGATACGCAGTATTTT. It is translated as CASRGTSGGADTQYF.

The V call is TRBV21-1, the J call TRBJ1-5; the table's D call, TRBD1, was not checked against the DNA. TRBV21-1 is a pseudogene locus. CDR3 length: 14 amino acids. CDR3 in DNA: TGTGCGAGCACCAGGGGAGACGGCAATCAGCCCCAGCATTTT. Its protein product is CASTRGDGNQPQHF.

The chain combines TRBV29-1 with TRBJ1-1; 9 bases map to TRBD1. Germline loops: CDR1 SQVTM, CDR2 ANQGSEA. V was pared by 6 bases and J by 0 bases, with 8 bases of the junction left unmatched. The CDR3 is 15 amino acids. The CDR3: CSVYRTGVMNTEAFF. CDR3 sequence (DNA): TGCAGCGTATATAGGACAGGGGTCATGAACACTGAAGCTTTCTTT.

Here the CDR3 reads CASSEASRDSPLHF. DNA of the CDR3: TGTGCCAGCAGTGAAGCTTCGAGGGATTCACCCCTCCACTTT. The rearrangement uses TRBV6-1 and TRBJ1-6; unclear D gene. Germline CDR1 is MNHNS and CDR2 is SASEGT. The V and J ends lost 0 bases and 8 bases respectively, with 8 bases between them. The CDR3 totals 14 residues.

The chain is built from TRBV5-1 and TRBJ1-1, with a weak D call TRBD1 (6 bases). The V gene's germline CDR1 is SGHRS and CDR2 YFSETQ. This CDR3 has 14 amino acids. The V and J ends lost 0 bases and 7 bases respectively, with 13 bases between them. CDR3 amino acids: CASSLDRVRVEAFF. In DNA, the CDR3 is TGCGCCAGCAGCTTGGACAGGGTTAGAGTTGAAGCTTTCTTT.

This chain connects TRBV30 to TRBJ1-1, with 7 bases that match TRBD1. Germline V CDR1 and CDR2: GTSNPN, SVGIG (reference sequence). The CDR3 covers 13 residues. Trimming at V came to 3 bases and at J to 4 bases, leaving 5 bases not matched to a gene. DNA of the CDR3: TGTGCCTGGAGCGTAGCAGGGGGCACTGAAGCTTTCTTT. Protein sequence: CAWSVAGGTEAFF.

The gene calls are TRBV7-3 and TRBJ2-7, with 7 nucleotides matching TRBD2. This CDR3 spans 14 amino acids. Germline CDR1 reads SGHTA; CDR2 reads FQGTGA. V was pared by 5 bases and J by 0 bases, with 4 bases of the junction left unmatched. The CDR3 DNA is TGTGCCAGCAGCGCACTAGCGAACTCCTACGAGCAGTACTTC. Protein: CASSALANSYEQYF.

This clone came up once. The CDR3 sequence: CASSLGRLADNEQFF. The CDR3 nucleotides are TGTGCCAGCAGCTTAGGTAGGCTAGCGGACAATGAGCAGTTCTTC. This chain connects TRBV7-6 to TRBJ2-1, with 7 bases matching TRBD2. Germline-derived CDR1 and CDR2 are SGHVS and FNYEAQ. V gave up 1 base and J gave up 5 bases; unmatched junction bases: 5. This CDR3 region has 15 residues.

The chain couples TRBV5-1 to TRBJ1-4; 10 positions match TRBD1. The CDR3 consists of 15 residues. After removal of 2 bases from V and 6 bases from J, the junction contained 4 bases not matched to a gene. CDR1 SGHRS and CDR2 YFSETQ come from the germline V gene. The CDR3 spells CASSFGGTGDEKLFF. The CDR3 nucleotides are TGCGCCAGCAGCTTTGGAGGGACAGGGGATGAAAAACTGTTTTTT.

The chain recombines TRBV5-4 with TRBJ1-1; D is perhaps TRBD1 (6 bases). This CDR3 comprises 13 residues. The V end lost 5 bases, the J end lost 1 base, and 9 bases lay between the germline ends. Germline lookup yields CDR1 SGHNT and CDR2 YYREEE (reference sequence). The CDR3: CASRWGQNTEAFF. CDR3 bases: TGTGCCAGCAGGTGGGGACAGAACACTGAAGCTTTCTTT.

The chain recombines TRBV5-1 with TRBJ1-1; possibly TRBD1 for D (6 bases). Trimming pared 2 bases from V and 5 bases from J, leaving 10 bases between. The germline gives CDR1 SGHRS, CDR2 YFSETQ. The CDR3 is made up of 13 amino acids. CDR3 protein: CASSFNRETEAFF. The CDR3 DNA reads TGCGCCAGCAGCTTCAACAGGGAAACTGAAGCTTTCTTT.

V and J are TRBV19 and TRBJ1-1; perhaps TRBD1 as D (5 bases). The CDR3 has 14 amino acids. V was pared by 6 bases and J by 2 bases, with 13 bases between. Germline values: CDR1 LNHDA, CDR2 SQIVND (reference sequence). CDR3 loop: CASRWGSRNTEAFF. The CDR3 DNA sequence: TGTGCCAGTAGATGGGGCAGCCGAAACACTGAAGCTTTCTTT. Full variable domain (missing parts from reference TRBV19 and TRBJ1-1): DGGITQSPKYLFRKEGQNVTLSCEQNLNHDAMYWYRQDPGQGLRLIYYSQIVNDFQKGDIAEGYSVSREKKESFPLTVTSAQKNPTAFYLCASRWGSRNTEAFFGQGTRLTVV.

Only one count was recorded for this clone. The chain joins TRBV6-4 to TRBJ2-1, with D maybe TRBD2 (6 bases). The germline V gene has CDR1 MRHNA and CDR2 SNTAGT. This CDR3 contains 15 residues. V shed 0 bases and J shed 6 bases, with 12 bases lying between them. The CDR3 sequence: CASSDSKAGSNEQFF. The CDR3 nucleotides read TGTGCCAGCAGTGACTCGAAAGCGGGCAGCAATGAGCAGTTCTTC.

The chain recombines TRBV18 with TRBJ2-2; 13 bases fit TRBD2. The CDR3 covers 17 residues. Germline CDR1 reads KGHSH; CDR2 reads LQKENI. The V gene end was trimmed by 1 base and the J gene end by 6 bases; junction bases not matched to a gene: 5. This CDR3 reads CASSPLGLAGVPGELFF. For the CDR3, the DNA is TGTGCCAGCTCACCACTAGGACTAGCGGGAGTCCCCGGGGAGCTGTTTTTT.

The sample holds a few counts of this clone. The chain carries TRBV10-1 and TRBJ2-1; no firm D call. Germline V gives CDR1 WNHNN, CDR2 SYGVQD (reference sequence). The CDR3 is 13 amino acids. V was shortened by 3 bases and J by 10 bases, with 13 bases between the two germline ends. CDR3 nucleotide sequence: TGCGCCAGCAGTGATCAGGCCGGTGGGGAGCAGTTCTTC. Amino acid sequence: CASSDQAGGEQFF.